The TCR beta chain described here comes from a study of blood T cell repertoires in COVID-19. Clones were read by immunoSEQ multiplex PCR, and TCRdb kept only the in-frame ones, dropping some. The sample holds about 250,000 clones, around 84% seen once. Germline loops: CDR1 MNHEY, CDR2 SMNVEV (reference sequence). V was clipped by 1 base and J by 7 bases; unmatched bases: 6. The length of the CDR3 is 14 residues. The clonotype comes from a man aged 40-49 years who had recovered from COVID-19. Sequencing was carried out using PBMCs or T cells enriched from blood (not recorded which). V and J are TRBV27 and TRBJ2-7, with 8 bases identical to TRBD1. In DNA, the CDR3 is TGTGCCAGCAGTTTATACGCAGGGGGCCGGGAGCAGTACTTC. Protein: CASSLYAGGREQYF.